The 20 T cell receptor beta chains below all came from one sample that was sequenced in a study of cytomegalovirus exposure and HLA in healthy donors (dated by TCRdb to about 2017). The receptor library was made with the immunoSEQ multiplex PCR assay. The multiplex PCR relied on a mix of 60 forward primers for TCR Vbeta segments and 13 reverse primers for TCR Jbeta segments. In TCRdb, the immuneACCESS table is reduced to in-frame sequences with V and J assigned. These tables do not hold every clone; where another copy was compared, an unresolved V gene accounts for under half, and the others remain unexplained. The sample includes over 100,000 clones, with 73% observed a single time. The top ten hold around 8.1% of the sample. The sequenced sample consisted of PBMCs. Receptors were obtained from a man aged 35 to 55 in good health and CMV-seronegative.

The rearrangement uses TRBV19 and TRBJ1-1; D gene ambiguous. This CDR3 comprises 12 residues. The germline CDR1 and CDR2 sequences are LNHDA and SQIVND (reference sequence). V was pared by 3 bases and J by 2 bases, with 4 bases between. CDR3 residues: CASSISNTEAFF. CDR3 nucleotide sequence: TGTGCCAGTAGTATCTCCAACACTGAAGCTTTCTTT.

The chain has TRBV7-2 and TRBJ2-2; 9 bases are shared with TRBD1. V dropped 5 bases and J dropped 1; count of bases not matched to a gene: 2. The germline CDR1 and CDR2 sequences are SGHTA and FQGNSA. There are 15 residues in the CDR3. The CDR3 is CASSPDRGNTGELFF. The CDR3, as DNA: TGTGCCAGCAGCCCGGACAGGGGGAACACCGGGGAGCTGTTTTTT.

The chain joins TRBV6-5 to TRBJ1-6; a possible D gene is TRBD1 (5 bases). CDR1 and CDR2 (germline): MNHEY, SVGAGI. The CDR3 consists of 15 residues. V dropped 1 base and J dropped 8 bases, with 12 bases sitting between them. The CDR3 region is CASSYWAGKDSPLHF. The CDR3 coding sequence is TGTGCCAGCAGTTACTGGGCAGGGAAGGATTCACCCCTCCACTTT.

This chain connects TRBV5-4 to TRBJ2-3; TRBD2 agrees at 7 bases. CDR3 length: 16 amino acids. CDR1 is SGHNT and CDR2 is YYREEE in the germline V gene (reference sequence). V was pared by 0 bases and J by 4 bases, with 8 bases of the junction left unmatched. CDR3 coding DNA: TGTGCCAGCAGCTTGGCCTGGGGGGGAGGGCCAGATACGCAGTATTTT. Translated: CASSLAWGGGPDTQYF.

This clone was detected only once. The chain employs TRBV10-3 and TRBJ1-2; D not resolved. The CDR3 is 14 amino acids. Looked up from germline, CDR1 is ENHRY and CDR2 is SYGVKD. V was cut by 4 bases and J by 0 bases, with 9 bases left in between. The CDR3 loop reads CAISGDTANYGYTF. The CDR3 DNA sequence: TGTGCCATCAGTGGCGACACAGCTAACTATGGCTACACCTTC.

The V call is TRBV19, the J call TRBJ1-2; D is unclear. The CDR3 is made up of 14 amino acids. The ends were cut back, 4 bases at V and 4 bases at J, with 13 bases in the middle. CDR1 is LNHDA and CDR2 is SQIVND in the germline V gene (reference sequence). CDR3 sequence: CASSSREKSYGYTF. The CDR3 bases are TGTGCCAGTAGTAGCCGGGAGAAGAGCTATGGCTACACCTTC. Full variable domain (rest looked up from reference TRBV19 and TRBJ1-2): DGGITQSPKYLFRKEGQNVTLSCEQNLNHDAMYWYRQDPGQGLRLIYYSQIVNDFQKGDIAEGYSVSREKKESFPLTVTSAQKNPTAFYLCASSSREKSYGYTFGSGTRLTVV.

The chain couples TRBV2 to TRBJ2-5; TRBD1 matches at 9 bases. The J call may not be correct, given that the DNA end is closer to TRBJ2-7. CDR3 length equals 13 residues. Per germline, CDR1 SNHLY and CDR2 FYNNEI. As DNA, the CDR3 is TGTGCCAGCAGCGGACAGGGGAAGGACGAGCAGTACTTC. It specifies CASSGQGKDEQYF.

This clone has only a few counts. The chain carries TRBV19 and TRBJ1-1; TRBD1 matches 9 bases. CDR3 length: 16 amino acids. Germline CDR1 reads LNHDA; CDR2 reads SQIVND (reference sequence). After removal of 8 bases from V and 9 bases from J, the junction contained 19 bases not matched to a gene. DNA for the CDR3: TGTGCCAGTGGCAGTATACCGGGACAAGGACAGGGGAAAGCTTTCTTT. This translates into CASGSIPGQGQGKAFF.

The chain employs TRBV6-4 and TRBJ2-6; 7 bases agree with TRBD1. The CDR3 totals 17 residues. V shed 6 bases and J 0 bases; nucleotides not matched to a gene: 8. CDR1 is MRHNA and CDR2 is SNTAGT in the germline V gene. CDR3 nucleotide sequence: TGTGCCAGCAGCCTAACAGGGGCCGACTCTGGGGCCAACGTCCTGACTTTC. Its protein is CASSLTGADSGANVLTF.

This chain connects TRBV6-1 to TRBJ2-7, with 9 bases that match TRBD1. The CDR3 is made up of 12 amino acids. V gave up 6 bases and J gave up 5 bases; unmatched junction bases: 2. The germline gives CDR1 MNHNS, CDR2 SASEGT. DNA of the CDR3: TGTGCCAGCAGGAGACAGGGGGACGAGCAGTACTTC. Translation: CASRRQGDEQYF.

The chain recombines TRBV2 with TRBJ1-6; 10 nucleotides align to TRBD1. The CDR3 consists of 15 residues. Germline-derived CDR1 and CDR2 are SNHLY and FYNNEI. CDR3 in DNA: TGTGCGAGCGGCCGGGACAGGGGATCTAATTCACCCCTCCACTTT. It encodes CASGRDRGSNSPLHF.

V is TRBV5-4 and J is TRBJ2-5, with D possibly TRBD2 on 6 matching bases. With 4 bases removed from V and 6 bases from J, the gap between germline ends came to 22 bases. The CDR3 spans 16 residues. Germline assignment: CDR1 SGHNT and CDR2 YYREEE (reference sequence). The CDR3, as DNA: TGTGCCAGCAGCCTTACGAGTGGAGGGAGACAGCAGACCCAGTACTTC. It specifies CASSLTSGGRQQTQYF. Full variable domain (remainder filled in from reference TRBV5-4 and TRBJ2-5): ETGVTQSPTHLIKTRGQQVTLRCSSQSGHNTVSWYQQALGQGPQFIFQYYREEENGRGNFPPRFSGLQFPNYSSELNVNALELDDSALYLCASSLTSGGRQQTQYFGPGTRLLVL.

CDR3: CASTLGRDRGDNQPQHF. The DNA of the CDR3 is TGTGCCAGCACCCTAGGGCGAGACAGGGGGGACAATCAGCCCCAGCATTTT. The chain carries TRBV2 and TRBJ1-5; 9 nucleotides align to TRBD1. There are 17 residues in the CDR3. J was trimmed by 3 bases and V by 7 bases; bases with no gene match: 13. Per germline, CDR1 SNHLY and CDR2 FYNNEI.

The rearrangement joins TRBV2 to TRBJ2-7, with TRBD2 matching over 10 bases. The germline V gene encodes CDR1 SNHLY and CDR2 FYNNEI. The trim removed 6 bases at V and 2 bases at J, leaving 13 bases unmatched. The length of the CDR3 is 17 residues. CDR3 sequence reads: CASRGPSGGKPTYEQYF. CDR3 in DNA: TGTGCCAGCAGGGGCCCTAGCGGGGGAAAACCTACCTACGAGCAGTACTTC.

A few counts support this clone. The V call is TRBV6-1, the J call TRBJ1-1; 9 nucleotides match TRBD1. Germline V gene lookup returns CDR1 MNHNS and CDR2 SASEGT. V shed 6 bases and J 1 base; nucleotides not matched to a gene: 3. This CDR3 has 14 amino acids. CDR3 bases: TGTGCCAGCAGAACGACAGGGGGGAACACTGAAGCTTTCTTT. The encoded protein is CASRTTGGNTEAFF.

J is TRBJ1-5 and V is TRBV19; 9 bases map to TRBD1. This CDR3 has 16 amino acids. Germline loops: CDR1 LNHDA, CDR2 SQIVND (reference sequence). V dropped 5 bases and J dropped 2; count of bases not matched to a gene: 7. The CDR3 sequence: CASSATGGFGNQPQHF. The CDR3 DNA follows: TGTGCCAGTAGTGCAACAGGGGGCTTCGGCAATCAGCCCCAGCATTTT.

The rearrangement joins TRBV4-1 to TRBJ1-5; D uncertain. The CDR3 is made up of 13 amino acids. Per the germline V gene, CDR1 is MGHRA and CDR2 is YSYEKL. The V end lost 1 base, the J end lost 4 bases, and 5 bases lay between the germline ends. The CDR3 reads CASSQGTNQPQHF. The CDR3 DNA is TGCGCCAGCAGCCAAGGCACTAATCAGCCCCAGCATTTT.

This clone came up once. The chain carries TRBV4-3 and TRBJ2-7; no definite D call. Germline assignment: CDR1 LGHNA and CDR2 YSLEER. V lost 0 bases and J lost 0, with 9 bases in between. The CDR3 is 15 amino acids. For the CDR3, the DNA is TGCGCCAGCAGCCAAGATCTAAGTATCTCCTACGAGCAGTACTTC. Its translation is CASSQDLSISYEQYF.

This clone appeared a few times. V gene TRBV27 combines with J gene TRBJ1-5, with D possibly TRBD1 on 5 matching bases. CDR1 and CDR2 (germline): MNHEY, SMNVEV (reference sequence). Deletions cut 6 bases from V and 9 bases from J, with 21 bases between. The CDR3 runs to 15 residues. The CDR3 reads CASRAGRSGRGPQHF. CDR3 in DNA: TGTGCCAGCAGGGCTGGACGGTCAGGGAGGGGGCCCCAGCATTTT.

There are a few counts of this clone. CDR3: CASSEGTSGGADTQYF. For the CDR3, the DNA is TGTGCCAGCAGTGAGGGGACTAGCGGGGGCGCAGATACGCAGTATTTT. The chain employs TRBV6-4 and TRBJ2-3; 14 nucleotides agree with TRBD2. The CDR3 length is 16 residues. The germline V gene has CDR1 MRHNA and CDR2 SNTAGT. The junction had 3 bases not matched to a gene; V was cut back by 3 bases and J by 4 bases.